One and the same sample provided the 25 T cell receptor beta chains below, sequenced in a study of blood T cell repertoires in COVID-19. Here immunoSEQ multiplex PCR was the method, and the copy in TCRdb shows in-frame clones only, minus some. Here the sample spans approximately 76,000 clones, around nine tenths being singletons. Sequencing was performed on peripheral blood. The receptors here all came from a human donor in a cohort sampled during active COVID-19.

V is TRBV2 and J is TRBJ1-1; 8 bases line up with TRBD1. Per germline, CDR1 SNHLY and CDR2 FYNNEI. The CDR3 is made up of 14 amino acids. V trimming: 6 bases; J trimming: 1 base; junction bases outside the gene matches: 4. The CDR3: CASSLDRGNTEAFF. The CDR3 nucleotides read TGTGCCAGCAGCTTAGACAGGGGGAACACTGAAGCTTTCTTT.

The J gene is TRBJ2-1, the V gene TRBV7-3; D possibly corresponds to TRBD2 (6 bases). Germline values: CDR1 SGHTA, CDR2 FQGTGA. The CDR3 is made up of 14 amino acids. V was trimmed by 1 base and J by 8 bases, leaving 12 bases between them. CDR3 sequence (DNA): TGTGCCAGCAGCTTAAGCGGGGTTGTCGATGAGCAGTTCTTC. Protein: CASSLSGVVDEQFF.

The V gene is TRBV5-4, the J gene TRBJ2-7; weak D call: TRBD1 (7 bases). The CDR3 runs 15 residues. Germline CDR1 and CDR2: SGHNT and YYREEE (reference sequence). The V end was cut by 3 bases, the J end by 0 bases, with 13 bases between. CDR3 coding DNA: TGTGCCAGCAGCTCCAGGGGGGCGAGCTCCTACGAGCAGTACTTC. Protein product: CASSSRGASSYEQYF.

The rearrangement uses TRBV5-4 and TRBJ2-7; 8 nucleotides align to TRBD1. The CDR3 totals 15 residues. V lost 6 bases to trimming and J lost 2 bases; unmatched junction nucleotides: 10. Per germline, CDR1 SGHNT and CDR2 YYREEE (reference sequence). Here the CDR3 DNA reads TGTGCCAGCACCCCGCAACCAGGGGGCCCCTACGAGCAGTACTTC. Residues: CASTPQPGGPYEQYF.

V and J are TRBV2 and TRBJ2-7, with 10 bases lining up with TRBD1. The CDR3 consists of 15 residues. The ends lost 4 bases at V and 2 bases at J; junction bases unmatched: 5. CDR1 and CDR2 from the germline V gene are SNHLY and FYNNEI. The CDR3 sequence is CASSVGGQGTYEQYF. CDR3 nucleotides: TGTGCCAGCAGTGTAGGGGGACAGGGGACCTACGAGCAGTACTTC. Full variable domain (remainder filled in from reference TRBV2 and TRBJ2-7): EPEVTQTPSHQVTQMGQEVILRCVPISNHLYFYWYRQILGQKVEFLVSFYNNEISEKSEIFDDQFSVERPDGSNFTLKIRSTKLEDSAMYFCASSVGGQGTYEQYFGPGTRLTVT.

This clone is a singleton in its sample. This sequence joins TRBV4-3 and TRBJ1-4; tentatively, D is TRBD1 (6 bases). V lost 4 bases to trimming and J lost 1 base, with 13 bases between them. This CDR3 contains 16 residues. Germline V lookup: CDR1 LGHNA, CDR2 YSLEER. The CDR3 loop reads CASSPTEQGTNEKLFF. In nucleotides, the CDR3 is TGCGCCAGCAGCCCCACTGAACAGGGAACTAATGAAAAACTGTTTTTT.

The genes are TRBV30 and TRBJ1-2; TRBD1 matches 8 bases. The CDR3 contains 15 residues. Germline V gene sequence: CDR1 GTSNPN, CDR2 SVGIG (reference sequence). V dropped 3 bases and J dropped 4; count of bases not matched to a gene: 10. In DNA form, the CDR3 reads TGTGCCTGGAGCGGAACCGTCGACAGGGGCTATGGCTACACCTTC. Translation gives CAWSGTVDRGYGYTF.

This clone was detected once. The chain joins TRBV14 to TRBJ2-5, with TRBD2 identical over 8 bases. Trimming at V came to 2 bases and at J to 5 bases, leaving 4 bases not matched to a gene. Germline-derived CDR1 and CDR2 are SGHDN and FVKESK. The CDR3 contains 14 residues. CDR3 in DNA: TGTGCCAGCAGCCAACGGGGGGGCAGGGAGACCCAGTACTTC. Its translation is CASSQRGGRETQYF.

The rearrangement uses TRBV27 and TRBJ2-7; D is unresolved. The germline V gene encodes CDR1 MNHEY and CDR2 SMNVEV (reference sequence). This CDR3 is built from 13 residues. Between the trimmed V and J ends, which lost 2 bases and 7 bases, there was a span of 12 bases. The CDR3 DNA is TGTGCCAGCAGTTTAACCCCTTACTTGGAGCAGTACTTC. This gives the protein CASSLTPYLEQYF.

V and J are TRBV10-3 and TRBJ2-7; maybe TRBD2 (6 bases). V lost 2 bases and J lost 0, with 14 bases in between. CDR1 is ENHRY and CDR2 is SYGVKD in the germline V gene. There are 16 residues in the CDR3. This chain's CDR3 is CAISETGTGSSYEQYF. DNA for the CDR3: TGTGCCATCAGTGAGACCGGGACTGGGAGCTCCTACGAGCAGTACTTC.

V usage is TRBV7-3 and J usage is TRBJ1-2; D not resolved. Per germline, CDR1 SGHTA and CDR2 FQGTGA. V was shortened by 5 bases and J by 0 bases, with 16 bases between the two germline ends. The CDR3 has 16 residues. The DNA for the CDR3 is TGTGCCAGCAGCGAGACCGGGTCCTTAGCTAACTATGGCTACACCTTC. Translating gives CASSETGSLANYGYTF.

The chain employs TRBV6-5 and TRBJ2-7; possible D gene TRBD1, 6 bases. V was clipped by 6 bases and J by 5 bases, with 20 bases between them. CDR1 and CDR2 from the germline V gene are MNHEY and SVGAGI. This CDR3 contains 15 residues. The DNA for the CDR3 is TGTGCCAGCAGAGATACAGGGCCCCTGGTCGACGAGCAGTACTTC. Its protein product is CASRDTGPLVDEQYF.

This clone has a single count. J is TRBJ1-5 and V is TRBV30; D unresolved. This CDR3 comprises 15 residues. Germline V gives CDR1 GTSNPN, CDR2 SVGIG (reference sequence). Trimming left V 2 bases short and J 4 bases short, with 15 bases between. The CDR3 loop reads CAWSIGRPGNQPQHF. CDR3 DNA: TGTGCCTGGAGTATAGGGCGTCCGGGGAATCAGCCCCAGCATTTT.

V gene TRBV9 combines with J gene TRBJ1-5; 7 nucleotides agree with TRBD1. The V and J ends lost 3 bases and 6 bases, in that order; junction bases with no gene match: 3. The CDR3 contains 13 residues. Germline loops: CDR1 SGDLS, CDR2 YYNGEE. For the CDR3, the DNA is TGTGCCAGCAGCGAGGGGGCGGCTCAGCCCCAGCATTTT. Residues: CASSEGAAQPQHF.

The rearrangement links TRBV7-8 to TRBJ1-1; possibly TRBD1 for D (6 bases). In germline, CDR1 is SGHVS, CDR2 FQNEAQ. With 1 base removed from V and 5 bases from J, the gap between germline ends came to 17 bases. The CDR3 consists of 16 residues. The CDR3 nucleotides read TGTGCCAGCAGCTTAGTCGTTAAACAGGGTAATACTGAAGCTTTCTTT. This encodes CASSLVVKQGNTEAFF.

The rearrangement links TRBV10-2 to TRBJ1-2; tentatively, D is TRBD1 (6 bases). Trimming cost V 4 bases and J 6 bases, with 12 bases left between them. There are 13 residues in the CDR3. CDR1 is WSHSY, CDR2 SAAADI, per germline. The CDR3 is CASSGRGGDGYTF. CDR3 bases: TGCGCCAGCAGTGGAAGGGGGGGTGATGGCTACACCTTC.

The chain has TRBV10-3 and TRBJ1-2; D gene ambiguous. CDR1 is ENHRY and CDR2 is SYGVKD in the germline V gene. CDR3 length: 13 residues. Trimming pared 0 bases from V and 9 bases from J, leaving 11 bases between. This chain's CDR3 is CAISESREESYTF. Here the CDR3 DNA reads TGTGCCATCAGTGAGTCGAGAGAAGAGAGCTACACCTTC.

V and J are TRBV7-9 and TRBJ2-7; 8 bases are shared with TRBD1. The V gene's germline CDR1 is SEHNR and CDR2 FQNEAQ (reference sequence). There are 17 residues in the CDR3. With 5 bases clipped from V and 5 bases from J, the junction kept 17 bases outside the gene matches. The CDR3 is CASSRTGQGMRDHEQYF. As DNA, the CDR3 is TGTGCCAGCAGCCGCACAGGACAGGGAATGAGGGACCACGAGCAGTACTTC.

The CDR3 is CASSHLAGTDTQYF. The CDR3 region has the DNA TGTGCCAGCAGCCACCTAGCGGGCACAGATACGCAGTATTTT. V and J are TRBV7-2 and TRBJ2-3; 7 nucleotides match TRBD2. The V segment lost 5 bases and the J segment 1 base; nucleotides outside the gene matches: 3. The CDR3 extends over 14 amino acids. Per germline, CDR1 SGHTA and CDR2 FQGNSA.

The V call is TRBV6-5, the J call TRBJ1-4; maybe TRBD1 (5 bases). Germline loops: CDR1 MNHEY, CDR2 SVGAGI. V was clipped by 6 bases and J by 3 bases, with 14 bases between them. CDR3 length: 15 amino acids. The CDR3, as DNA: TGTGCCAGCAGGCGGTACCAGGGCGCTAATGAAAAACTGTTTTTT. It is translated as CASRRYQGANEKLFF.

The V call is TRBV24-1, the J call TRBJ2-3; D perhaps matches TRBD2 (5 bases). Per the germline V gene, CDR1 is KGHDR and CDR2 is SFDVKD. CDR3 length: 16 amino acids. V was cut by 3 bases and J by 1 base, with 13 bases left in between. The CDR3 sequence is CATSDPSRRGTDTQYF. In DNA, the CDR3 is TGTGCCACCAGTGATCCCTCCCGGCGGGGCACAGATACGCAGTATTTT.

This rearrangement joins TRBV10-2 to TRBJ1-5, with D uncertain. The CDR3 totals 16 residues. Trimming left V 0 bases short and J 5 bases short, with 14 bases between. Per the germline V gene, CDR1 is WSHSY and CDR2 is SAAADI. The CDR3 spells CASSESARSKYQPQHF. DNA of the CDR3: TGCGCCAGCAGTGAGTCGGCCAGGTCTAAATATCAGCCCCAGCATTTT.

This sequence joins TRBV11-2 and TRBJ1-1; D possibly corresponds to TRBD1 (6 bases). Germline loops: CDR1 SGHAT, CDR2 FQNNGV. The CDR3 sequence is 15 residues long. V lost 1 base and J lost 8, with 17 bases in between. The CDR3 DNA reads TGTGCCAGCAGCTTAGGCCGGACAGACGGTAGCGAAGCTTTCTTT. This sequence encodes CASSLGRTDGSEAFF.

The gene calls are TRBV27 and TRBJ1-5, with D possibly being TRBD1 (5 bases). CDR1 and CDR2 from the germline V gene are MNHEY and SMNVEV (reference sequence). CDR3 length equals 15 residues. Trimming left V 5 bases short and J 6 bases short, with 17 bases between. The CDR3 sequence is CASSPIGGVGQPQHF. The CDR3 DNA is TGTGCCAGCAGTCCAATTGGGGGGGTGGGTCAGCCCCAGCATTTT.

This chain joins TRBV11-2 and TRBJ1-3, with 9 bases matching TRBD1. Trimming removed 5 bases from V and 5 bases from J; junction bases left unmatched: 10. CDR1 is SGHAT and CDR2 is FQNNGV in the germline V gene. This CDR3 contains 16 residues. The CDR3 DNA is TGTGCCAGCAGCCGCCGGGACAGGGTGGCTAGAAACACCATATATTTT. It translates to CASSRRDRVARNTIYF.